A selection of T cell receptor beta chains follows, all from one sample in a study of regulatory T cells in long-lasting Graves disease. TCRdb ran MiXCR on the multiplex PCR reads and lists one entry per CDR3 protein. The table records about 430,000 distinct CDR3 sequences, 21% of them present only once. Sequences were derived from peripheral blood mononuclear cells (PBMCs), sampled when the disease was refractory, from a patient treated with antithyroid drugs. Receptor source: a female donor with Graves disease. Each CDR3 is given with its conserved first and last residue. A D gene is named only where the DNA matches it firmly. Size is stated for part of the rows, as once, few or many counts, or as a class when the clone is expanded.

V,J,size,D,DNA,CDR3
TRBV10-3,TRBJ1-1,few,TRBD1,TGTGCCATCGGAACAGGGGACACTGAAGCTTTCTTT,CAIGTGDTEAFF
TRBV20-1,TRBJ1-1,-,-,TGCAGTGCTAGAGACCCTAAGGCAGCTATGAACACTGAAGCTTTCTTT,CSARDPKAAMNTEAFF
TRBV6-1,TRBJ1-5,-,-,TGTGCCAGCGGCCCATTCGGCAATCAGCCCCAGCATTTT,CASGPFGNQPQHF
TRBV28,TRBJ1-5,many,-,TGTGCCAGCAGTCCCCCCACAGAAAATAGCAATCAGCCCCAGCATTTT,CASSPPTENSNQPQHF
TRBV15,TRBJ1-5,many,-,TGTGCCACCAGCAGAGATCCGTATCAGCCCCAGCATTTT,CATSRDPYQPQHF
TRBV7-3,TRBJ2-7,few,TRBD1,TGTGCCAGCAGCTCCTCCGGGACAGGGGGCATGAGTGAGCAGTACTTC,CASSSSGTGGMSEQYF
TRBV28,TRBJ2-7,few,-,TGTGCCAGCAGACTCCCTCAGGGGGGCGACGAGCAGTACTTC,CASRLPQGGDEQYF
TRBV6-1,TRBJ2-7,-,TRBD1,TGTGCCAGCAGTGGACTCGGGACAGGGCAGTACTTT,CASSGLGTGQYF
TRBV29-1,TRBJ2-5,few,TRBD1,TGCAGCGTGGGGACAGGGGGCGCCCAGACCCAGTACTTC,CSVGTGGAQTQYF
TRBV4-2,TRBJ2-7,-,TRBD2,TGTGCCAGCAGCCAAGTCGGGACTAGCGGGGCTTACGAGCAGTACTTC,CASSQVGTSGAYEQYF
TRBV28,TRBJ1-1,few,-,TGTGCCAGCGGGGGGCCGAACACTGAAGCTTTCTTT,CASGGPNTEAFF
TRBV28,TRBJ2-5,-,-,TGTGCCACCCTCACTCCGACCAGAGAGGCCCAGTACTTC,CATLTPTREAQYF
TRBV5-1,TRBJ1-1,many,-,TGCGCCAGCAGCTTGGAGGGTTTTAGCACTGAAGCTTTCTTT,CASSLEGFSTEAFF
TRBV28,TRBJ1-5,-,TRBD1,TGTGCCAGCAGTTCCTGGACAGGGGATAGCAATCGGCCCCAGCATTTT,CASSSWTGDSNRPQHF
TRBV20-1,TRBJ1-5,many,-,TGCAGTGCTAGCGGGGGGGGCTTTCAGCCCCAGCATTTT,CSASGGGFQPQHF
TRBV6-1,TRBJ1-1,many,-,TGTGCCAGCAGTCGGTCCGGGAACGAAGCTTTCTTT,CASSRSGNEAFF
TRBV28,TRBJ1-3,many,TRBD1,TGTGCCAGCAGTCTCCACGGACAGGGCTCTGGAAACACCATATATTTT,CASSLHGQGSGNTIYF
TRBV24-1,TRBJ1-1,-,-,TGTGCCACCAGTGATCCCGTCTATGGTTCTTTCTTT,CATSDPVYGSFF
TRBV27,TRBJ2-7,few,TRBD2,TGTGCCAGCAGTTTAATAGCGGGACCTACCTACGAGCAGTACTTC,CASSLIAGPTYEQYF
TRBV20-1,TRBJ2-7,many,TRBD1,TGCAGTGCCAGGGACAGCCCTAACTCCTACGAGCAGTACTTC,CSARDSPNSYEQYF
TRBV24-1,TRBJ2-2,many,-,TGTGCCACCAGTGATTCAGGGTCGGGGGAGCTGTTTTTT,CATSDSGSGELFF
TRBV20-1,TRBJ2-5,-,-,TGCAGTGCTAGGAAACCGACTACCCACGAGACCCAGTACTTC,CSARKPTTHETQYF
TRBV19,TRBJ2-2,-,TRBD2,TGTGCCAGTAGTCCCGGGACTAGCGGGAGTACCGGGGAGCTGTTTTTT,CASSPGTSGSTGELFF
TRBV6-1,TRBJ1-6,many,-,TGTGCCAGCACTCGGCCGGCTACGGGTTCACCCCTCCACTTT,CASTRPATGSPLHF
TRBV5-1,TRBJ2-7,many,-,TGCGCCAGCAGCAGGGACTTCTCAGTGTACGAGCAGTACTTC,CASSRDFSVYEQYF
TRBV5-6,TRBJ2-5,many,-,TGTGCCAGCAGCCCGACTACACTCTACCAAGAGACCCAGTACTTC,CASSPTTLYQETQYF
TRBV6-5,TRBJ2-7,-,TRBD1,TGTGCCAGCAGTTACTCGAGGACAGGGGGGTACGAGCAGTACTTC,CASSYSRTGGYEQYF
TRBV20-1,TRBJ2-7,many,TRBD2,TGCAGTGCTAGAGCTAGCGGGACCTACGAGCAGTACTTC,CSARASGTYEQYF
TRBV5-1,TRBJ2-7,-,TRBD2,TGCGCCAGCAGCTGGACTAGCGGGAGGGCCTACGAGCAGTACTTC,CASSWTSGRAYEQYF
TRBV2,TRBJ2-2,many,TRBD2,TGTGCCAGCAGCAAGACTAGCGGGTCGAACACCGGGGAGCTGTTTTTT,CASSKTSGSNTGELFF